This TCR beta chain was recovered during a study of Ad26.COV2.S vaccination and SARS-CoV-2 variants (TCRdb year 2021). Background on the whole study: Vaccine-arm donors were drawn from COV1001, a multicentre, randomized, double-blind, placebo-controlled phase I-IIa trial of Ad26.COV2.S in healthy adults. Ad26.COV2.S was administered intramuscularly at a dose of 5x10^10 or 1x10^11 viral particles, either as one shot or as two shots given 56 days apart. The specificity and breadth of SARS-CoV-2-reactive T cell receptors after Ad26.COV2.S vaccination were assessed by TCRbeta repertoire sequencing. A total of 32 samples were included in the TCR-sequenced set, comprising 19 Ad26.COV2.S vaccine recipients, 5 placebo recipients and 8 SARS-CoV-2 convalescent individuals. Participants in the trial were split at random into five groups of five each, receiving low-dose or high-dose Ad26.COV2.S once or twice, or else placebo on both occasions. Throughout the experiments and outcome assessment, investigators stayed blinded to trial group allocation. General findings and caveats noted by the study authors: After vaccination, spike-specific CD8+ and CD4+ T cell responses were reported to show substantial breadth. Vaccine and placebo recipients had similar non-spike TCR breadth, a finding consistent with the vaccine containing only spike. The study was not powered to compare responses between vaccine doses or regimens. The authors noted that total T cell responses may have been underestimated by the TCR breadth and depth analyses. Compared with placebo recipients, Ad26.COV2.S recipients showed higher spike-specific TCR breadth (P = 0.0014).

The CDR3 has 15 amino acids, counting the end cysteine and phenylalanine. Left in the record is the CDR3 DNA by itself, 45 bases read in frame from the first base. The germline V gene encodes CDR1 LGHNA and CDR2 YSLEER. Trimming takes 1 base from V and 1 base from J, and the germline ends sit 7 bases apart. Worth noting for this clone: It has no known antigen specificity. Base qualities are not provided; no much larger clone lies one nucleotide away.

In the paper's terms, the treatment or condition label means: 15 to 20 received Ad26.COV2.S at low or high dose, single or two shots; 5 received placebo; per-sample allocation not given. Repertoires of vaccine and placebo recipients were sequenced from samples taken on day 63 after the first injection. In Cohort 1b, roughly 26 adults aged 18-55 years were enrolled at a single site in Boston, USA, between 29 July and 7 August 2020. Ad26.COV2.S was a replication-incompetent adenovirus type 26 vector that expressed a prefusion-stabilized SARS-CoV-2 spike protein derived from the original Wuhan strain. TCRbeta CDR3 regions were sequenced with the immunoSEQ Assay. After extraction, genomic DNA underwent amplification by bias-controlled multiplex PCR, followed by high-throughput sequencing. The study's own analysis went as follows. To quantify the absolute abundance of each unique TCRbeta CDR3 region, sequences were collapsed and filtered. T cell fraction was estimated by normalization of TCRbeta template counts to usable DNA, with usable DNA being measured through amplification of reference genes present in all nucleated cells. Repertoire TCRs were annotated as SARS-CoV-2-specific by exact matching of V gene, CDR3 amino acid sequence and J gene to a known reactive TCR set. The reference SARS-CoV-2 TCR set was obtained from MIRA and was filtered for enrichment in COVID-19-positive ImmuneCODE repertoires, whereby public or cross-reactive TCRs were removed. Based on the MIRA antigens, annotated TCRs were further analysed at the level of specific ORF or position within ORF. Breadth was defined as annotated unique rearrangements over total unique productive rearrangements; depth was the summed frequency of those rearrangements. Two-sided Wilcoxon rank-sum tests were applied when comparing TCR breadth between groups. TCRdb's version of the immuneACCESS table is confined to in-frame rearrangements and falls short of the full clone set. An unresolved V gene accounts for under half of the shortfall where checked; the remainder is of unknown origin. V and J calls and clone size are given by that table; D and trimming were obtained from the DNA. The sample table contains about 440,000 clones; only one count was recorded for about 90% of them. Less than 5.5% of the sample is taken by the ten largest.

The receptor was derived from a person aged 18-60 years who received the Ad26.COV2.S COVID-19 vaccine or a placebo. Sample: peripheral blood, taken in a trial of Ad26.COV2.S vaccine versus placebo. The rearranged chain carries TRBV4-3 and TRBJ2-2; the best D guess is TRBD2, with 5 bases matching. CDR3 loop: CASSQGGLNTGELFF. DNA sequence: TGCGCCAGCAGCCAAGGCGGGTTGAACACCGGGGAGCTGTTTTTT.